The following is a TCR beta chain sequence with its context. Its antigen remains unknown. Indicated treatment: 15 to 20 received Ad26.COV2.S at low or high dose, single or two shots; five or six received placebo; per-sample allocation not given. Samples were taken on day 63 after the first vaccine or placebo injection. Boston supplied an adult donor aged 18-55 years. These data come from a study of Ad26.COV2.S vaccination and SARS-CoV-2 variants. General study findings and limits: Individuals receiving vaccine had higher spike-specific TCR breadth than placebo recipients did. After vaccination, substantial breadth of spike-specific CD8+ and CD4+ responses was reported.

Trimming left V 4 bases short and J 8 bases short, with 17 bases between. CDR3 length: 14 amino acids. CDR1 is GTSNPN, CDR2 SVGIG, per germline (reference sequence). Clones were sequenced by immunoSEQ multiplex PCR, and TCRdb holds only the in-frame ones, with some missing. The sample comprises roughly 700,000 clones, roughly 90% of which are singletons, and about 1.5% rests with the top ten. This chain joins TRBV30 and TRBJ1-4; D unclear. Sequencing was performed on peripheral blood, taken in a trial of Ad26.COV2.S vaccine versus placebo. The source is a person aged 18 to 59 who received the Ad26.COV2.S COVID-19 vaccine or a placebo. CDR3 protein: CAWTSAGVVEKLFF. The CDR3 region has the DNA TGTGCCTGGACCTCGGCTGGCGTGGTCGAAAAACTGTTTTTT.